This T cell receptor beta chain was sequenced for a study of T cell repertoires in cytomegalovirus infection. Study context: Shared public TCR beta signatures pointed to both CMV infection and a matching HLA type.

This clonotype occurred a few times. No antigen is known for it. J was trimmed by 2 bases and V by 7 bases; bases with no gene match: 4. The CDR3 has 14 residues. Germline CDR1 GTSNPN, CDR2 SVGIG (reference sequence). General study results and limits: Dominant in the ex vivo response were TCR beta clonotypes restricted by HLA-C and specific for CMV. Cumulative frequency of public TCR beta families picked out carriers of CMV plus the relevant HLA.

TCRdb analysed the reads with MiXCR anew, one entry per CDR3 protein. The sample gives approximately 750,000 distinct CDR3 sequences, 35% to 45% of which show up once; around 2.8% is in the top ten. Sequencing was performed on PBMCs. V gene TRBV30 combines with J gene TRBJ2-3; 12 bases line up with TRBD2. The source of this sequence is a human donor in good health (CMV status not recorded). Some clones in this sample may be carry-over from other donors' samples. The CDR3 loop is CALRLAGVTDTQYF. The CDR3 DNA is TGTGCCTTAAGACTAGCGGGGGTCACAGATACGCAGTATTTT.